Shown below are 30 T cell receptor beta chains from a single sample sequenced in a study of Ad26.COV2.S vaccination and SARS-CoV-2 variants. The sample's treatment: roughly 19 received Ad26.COV2.S at low or high dose, single or two shots; 5 received placebo; per-sample allocation not given. Vaccine and placebo recipients were sampled on day 63 after the first injection. Clones were sequenced by immunoSEQ multiplex PCR, and TCRdb holds only the in-frame ones, with some missing. The table records approximately 420,000 clones, approximately 87% of them present only once. The specimen was peripheral blood, collected in a trial of Ad26.COV2.S vaccine versus placebo. These receptors originate from a person aged 18-60 years who received the Ad26.COV2.S COVID-19 vaccine or a placebo.

This chain joins TRBV9 and TRBJ2-2; TRBD1 aligns across 7 bases. Germline V gene data show CDR1 as SGDLS and CDR2 as YYNGEE. V trimming: 4 bases; J trimming: 2 bases; junction bases outside the gene matches: 8. The CDR3 totals 16 residues. The CDR3 coding sequence is TGTGCCAGCAGCCACAACCACAGGGGTAACACCGGGGAGCTGTTTTTT. Its translation: CASSHNHRGNTGELFF.

This chain connects TRBV3-1 (or the pseudogene TRBV3-2) to TRBJ2-7, with 9 bases fitting TRBD2. Germline V gene lookup returns CDR1 LGHDT and CDR2 YNNKEL (reference sequence). This CDR3 is 19 amino acids long. V was pared by 1 base and J by 4 bases, with 17 bases of the junction left unmatched. The CDR3 is CASSQGFRPSGEDWYEQYF. CDR3 nucleotides: TGTGCCAGCAGCCAAGGGTTTCGGCCTAGCGGGGAGGATTGGTACGAGCAGTACTTC.

This sequence joins TRBV7-2 and TRBJ2-2; no reliable D call. Germline values: CDR1 SGHTA, CDR2 FQGNSA. This CDR3 has 16 residues. V lost 2 bases, J lost 0 bases, and 10 bases lay in between. In DNA form, the CDR3 reads TGTGCCAGCAGCTTAAAGGGTGGGACGAACACCGGGGAGCTGTTTTTT. Its protein product is CASSLKGGTNTGELFF.

This clone turned up a few times. J is TRBJ1-4 and V is TRBV10-3, with TRBD1 matching 9 bases. The CDR3 contains 19 residues. Germline loops: CDR1 ENHRY, CDR2 SYGVKD. V shed 4 bases, J shed 8 bases, and the junction held 20 bases outside the gene matches. The CDR3 loop is CAISAGVPTGQGGEEKLFF. The CDR3 DNA follows: TGTGCCATCAGTGCCGGAGTCCCCACGGGACAGGGAGGGGAAGAAAAACTGTTTTTT.

The V gene is TRBV19, the J gene TRBJ2-7; the match to TRBD1 covers 7 bases. Germline V lookup: CDR1 LNHDA, CDR2 SQIVND (reference sequence). The CDR3 covers 14 residues. Trimming removed 3 bases from V and 5 bases from J; junction bases left unmatched: 7. The CDR3 is CASSIPDRVDEQYF. CDR3 nucleotide sequence: TGTGCCAGTAGTATCCCCGACAGGGTCGACGAGCAGTACTTC.

The chain combines TRBV11-2 with TRBJ2-5, with no clear D. Germline V gives CDR1 SGHAT, CDR2 FQNNGV. The CDR3 consists of 16 residues. Trimming shortened V by 5 bases and J by 2 bases, and 18 bases separated the two germline ends. The CDR3 DNA follows: TGTGCCAGCAGCCACTCGATCACGCAAACTCAAGAGACCCAGTACTTC. Translating it yields CASSHSITQTQETQYF.

The rearrangement joins TRBV27 to TRBJ2-3, with 10 positions matching TRBD1. The CDR3 totals 14 residues. V lost 3 bases, J lost 10 bases, and 7 bases stayed unmatched. The germline V gene has CDR1 MNHEY and CDR2 SMNVEV (reference sequence). Here the CDR3 DNA reads TGTGCCAGCAGTTTCAGGGACAGGGGAGGGCCGCAGTATTTT. Residues: CASSFRDRGGPQYF.

The CDR3 DNA sequence: TGTGCCAGCAGGTCCCACCGGGGGTATGGCTACACCTTC. This translates into CASRSHRGYGYTF. The chain is built from TRBV11-2 and TRBJ1-2; D perhaps matches TRBD1 (5 bases). The CDR3 spans 13 residues. V was pared by 6 bases and J by 5 bases, with 13 bases between. CDR1 is SGHAT and CDR2 is FQNNGV in the germline V gene.

This chain joins TRBV7-9 and TRBJ1-2, with D possibly TRBD1 on 6 matching bases. In germline, CDR1 is SEHNR, CDR2 FQNEAQ (reference sequence). This CDR3 is built from 14 residues. Trimming cost V 3 bases and J 6 bases, with 14 bases left between them. CDR3: CASSLIQGPHGYTF. CDR3 sequence (DNA): TGTGCCAGCAGCTTGATACAGGGCCCCCATGGCTACACCTTC.

J is TRBJ2-7 and V is TRBV6-2 or TRBV6-3; possible D gene TRBD2, 6 bases. The CDR3 spans 15 residues. CDR1 and CDR2 (germline): MNHEY, SVGEGT. V lost 2 bases to trimming and J lost 2 bases, with 13 bases between them. The chain's CDR3 is CASSYGGALAYEQYF. DNA of the CDR3: TGTGCCAGCAGTTACGGAGGGGCCCTAGCCTACGAGCAGTACTTC.

The rearrangement links TRBV24-1 to TRBJ2-1; 10 bases agree with TRBD1. Losses at the gene ends were 8 bases for V and 8 bases for J; bases not matched to a gene: 11. Germline values: CDR1 KGHDR, CDR2 SFDVKD. The CDR3 loop spans 15 amino acids. CDR3 sequence: CATTYSGTGVYEQFF. Here the CDR3 DNA reads TGTGCCACCACCTATTCCGGGACAGGGGTGTATGAGCAGTTCTTC.

The chain uses TRBV2 and TRBJ1-4, with a tentative D call TRBD1 (5 bases). The CDR3 loop spans 15 amino acids. Germline assignment: CDR1 SNHLY and CDR2 FYNNEI. V was cut by 1 base and J by 4 bases, with 10 bases left in between. CDR3 region: CASSEVTDSNEKLFF. CDR3 bases: TGTGCCAGCAGTGAAGTAACAGACAGTAATGAAAAACTGTTTTTT.

The gene calls are TRBV30 and TRBJ2-3; perhaps TRBD2 as D (5 bases). V was cut by 3 bases and J by 5 bases, with 18 bases left in between. CDR3 length: 15 amino acids. Germline CDR1 GTSNPN, CDR2 SVGIG (reference sequence). For the CDR3, the DNA is TGTGCCTGGAGAAGGCGCAGGCCGGGAAAAGATACGCAGTATTTT. It encodes CAWRRRRPGKDTQYF. Using reference TRBV30 and TRBJ2-3 for the parts outside the CDR3, the full variable domain is SQTIHQWPATLVQPVGSPLSLECTVEGTSNPNLYWYRQAAGRGLQLLFYSVGIGQISSEVPQNLSASRPQDRQFILSSKKLLLSDSGFYLCAWRRRRPGKDTQYFGPGTRLTVL.

This rearrangement joins TRBV9 to TRBJ2-3; TRBD2 matches 9 bases. Germline V gives CDR1 SGDLS, CDR2 YYNGEE. The V and J ends lost 3 bases and 1 base, in that order; junction bases with no gene match: 6. The CDR3 is 16 residues long. CDR3 in amino acids: CASSGRRTSGTDTQYF. Here the CDR3 DNA reads TGTGCCAGCAGCGGCCGCCGGACTAGCGGCACAGATACGCAGTATTTT.

This sequence joins TRBV6-5 and TRBJ2-1, with D hard to call. V gave up 2 bases and J gave up 9 bases, with 8 bases separating them. The germline CDR1 and CDR2 sequences are MNHEY and SVGAGI. This CDR3 comprises 12 residues. CDR3 sequence reads: CASSYIGGEQFF. The CDR3 DNA follows: TGTGCCAGCAGTTACATTGGCGGTGAGCAGTTCTTC.

This chain joins TRBV11-2 and TRBJ2-1; the D gene is possibly TRBD2 (5 bases). V was clipped by 0 bases and J by 7 bases, with 10 bases between them. The CDR3 length is 14 residues. The V gene's germline CDR1 is SGHAT and CDR2 FQNNGV. CDR3 nucleotide sequence: TGTGCCAGCAGCTTAGATCGGGATTTTAATGAGCAGTTCTTC. As protein: CASSLDRDFNEQFF.

V and J are TRBV30 and TRBJ2-3; D is ambiguous. The V gene lost 0 bases and the J gene lost 7 bases, with 8 bases spanning the gap. CDR3 length: 12 residues. The germline gives CDR1 GTSNPN, CDR2 SVGIG (reference sequence). This CDR3 is CAWSVAGNTQYF. The CDR3 DNA reads TGTGCCTGGAGTGTAGCCGGTAATACGCAGTATTTT.

The chain uses TRBV5-4 and TRBJ2-5; TRBD1 matches 7 bases. The V gene's germline CDR1 is SGHNT and CDR2 YYREEE (reference sequence). Trimming at V came to 0 bases and at J to 4 bases, leaving 0 bases not matched to a gene. This CDR3 contains 13 residues. CDR3: CASSLEGAETQYF. In DNA form, the CDR3 reads TGTGCCAGCAGCTTGGAGGGGGCAGAGACCCAGTACTTC.

The chain has TRBV29-1 and TRBJ2-1; a possible D gene is TRBD2 (5 bases). The V gene lost 0 bases and the J gene lost 12 bases, with 9 bases spanning the gap. The germline gives CDR1 SQVTM, CDR2 ANQGSEA. The CDR3 loop spans 11 amino acids. The DNA for the CDR3 is TGCAGCGTTGAAGATTCAGGAGGGCAGTTCTTC. This gives the protein CSVEDSGGQFF.

This clone is a singleton in its sample. The V and J genes are TRBV6-2 or TRBV6-3 and TRBJ2-5; 8 bases are a match to TRBD2. This CDR3 is 15 amino acids long. V was pared by 5 bases and J by 4 bases, with 9 bases of the junction left unmatched. Germline CDR1 reads MNHEY; CDR2 reads SVGEGT. CDR3 loop: CASSSGWRGVETQYF. CDR3 nucleotide sequence: TGTGCCAGCAGTAGTGGCTGGCGGGGGGTAGAGACCCAGTACTTC.

J is TRBJ2-1 and V is TRBV30; no firm D call. Germline V gene lookup returns CDR1 GTSNPN and CDR2 SVGIG (reference sequence). The ends were cut back, 3 bases at V and 8 bases at J, with 8 bases in the middle. The CDR3 extends over 11 amino acids. The DNA for the CDR3 is TGTGCCTGGAGCTTCCCCGATGAGCAGTTCTTC. Protein: CAWSFPDEQFF.

This clone was counted only a few times. The rearrangement uses TRBV2 and TRBJ2-3, with TRBD2 identical over 7 bases. Germline trimming cut 7 bases from V and 0 bases from J; bases unmatched to any gene: 10. The CDR3 sequence is 16 residues long. Germline V CDR1 and CDR2: SNHLY, FYNNEI. CDR3 sequence: CASTRIYSGSTDTQYF. Here the CDR3 DNA reads TGTGCCAGCACTCGAATTTATAGCGGGAGCACAGATACGCAGTATTTT.

V is TRBV19 and J is TRBJ1-2; D might be TRBD1 (5 bases). Trimming cost V 3 bases and J 4 bases, with 15 bases left between them. The germline CDR1 and CDR2 sequences are LNHDA and SQIVND (reference sequence). This CDR3 spans 15 amino acids. As DNA, the CDR3 is TGTGCCAGTAGTATCCCCGGGGGTGGAAGCTATGGCTACACCTTC. Translated, it gives CASSIPGGGSYGYTF.

V is TRBV10-2 and J is TRBJ2-1, with D perhaps TRBD1 or TRBD2 (5 bases each). Deletions cut 2 bases from V and 5 bases from J, with 22 bases between. CDR3 length: 18 residues. The germline CDR1 and CDR2 sequences are WSHSY and SAAADI. CDR3 in DNA: TGCGCCAGCAGTGAGGTCCCAAGTAGCGTAGGGGCAAACAATGAGCAGTTCTTC. It codes for CASSEVPSSVGANNEQFF.

The chain carries TRBV29-1 and TRBJ2-7; 8 nucleotides agree with TRBD1. The CDR3 is made up of 12 amino acids. Losses at the gene ends were 7 bases for V and 3 bases for J; bases not matched to a gene: 5. Germline V lookup: CDR1 SQVTM, CDR2 ANQGSEA. CDR3 coding DNA: TGCAGCGCTAGGACAGGGAACTACGAGCAGTACTTC. Translated, it gives CSARTGNYEQYF.

The rearrangement uses TRBV6-2 or TRBV6-3 and TRBJ2-1, with 8 bases that match TRBD2. The CDR3 consists of 17 residues. Germline V gene sequence: CDR1 MNHEY, CDR2 SVGEGT. V was clipped by 6 bases and J by 4 bases; unmatched bases: 14. DNA of the CDR3: TGTGCCAGCAGCCCCTACCTGGCGGGGGGTAAATACAATGAGCAGTTCTTC. Its translation: CASSPYLAGGKYNEQFF.

This chain links TRBV21-1 with TRBJ2-3; the D call of TRBD2 is as the table states it, not checked on the DNA. TRBV21-1 is assigned pseudogene status. This CDR3 is 16 amino acids long. The DNA of the CDR3 is TGTGCCAGCCACCGACGTAGCGGGAGCGACACAGATACGCAGTATTTT. It is translated as CASHRRSGSDTDTQYF.

This clone was seen only once. The chain links TRBV9 to TRBJ2-3, with 7 bases aligning to TRBD2. The CDR3 has 18 residues. The germline CDR1 and CDR2 sequences are SGDLS and YYNGEE. The V and J ends lost 2 bases and 5 bases, in that order; junction bases with no gene match: 17. CDR3 sequence: CASSVTPRASGGEDTQYF. The CDR3 region has the DNA TGTGCCAGCAGCGTTACACCCCGGGCTAGCGGAGGGGAAGATACGCAGTATTTT.

The rearrangement joins TRBV27 to TRBJ1-1, with 11 bases identical to TRBD1. This CDR3 region has 15 residues. V shed 4 bases and J 5 bases; nucleotides not matched to a gene: 6. Germline V gives CDR1 MNHEY, CDR2 SMNVEV (reference sequence). The CDR3 protein is CASSSPGQGATEAFF. The CDR3 coding sequence is TGTGCCAGCAGTTCCCCAGGACAGGGGGCTACTGAAGCTTTCTTT.

The sample holds a few counts of this clone. The rearrangement uses TRBV3-1 (or the pseudogene TRBV3-2) and TRBJ1-5; the D is unclear. V shed 0 bases and J shed 7 bases, with 13 bases lying between them. Per the germline V gene, CDR1 is LGHDT and CDR2 is YNNKEL (reference sequence). The CDR3 contains 15 residues. CDR3 amino acids: CASSQDPSSGQPQHF. DNA of the CDR3: TGTGCCAGCAGCCAAGACCCCAGCTCGGGACAGCCCCAGCATTTT.